The 2 T cell receptor beta chains in this list originate from one sample, sequenced in a study of T cell responses to AZD1222 COVID-19 vaccine. Sequenced by immunoSEQ multiplex PCR; TCRdb stores in-frame clones only, minus some. The sample includes under 150,000 clones, 92% of them seen just once. Material: peripheral blood, obtained on day 0 of AZD1222 vaccination. These receptors came from an adult in good health.

The chain has TRBV27 and TRBJ2-7, with 11 bases aligning to TRBD1. Looked up from germline, CDR1 is MNHEY and CDR2 is SMNVEV (reference sequence). This CDR3 is 16 amino acids long. CDR3 protein: CAAVGPREDRGREQYF. The CDR3 nucleotides are TGTGCAGCAGTCGGGCCGAGGGAGGACAGGGGGCGCGAGCAGTACTTC.

This sequence joins TRBV6-6 and TRBJ1-2, with a weak D call TRBD1 (5 bases). The CDR3 length is 11 residues. The germline V gene has CDR1 MNHNY and CDR2 SVGAGI (reference sequence). Deletions cut 5 bases from V and 8 bases from J, with 9 bases between. The DNA of the CDR3 is TGTGCCAGCAGTCCGCGGACAGGCTACACCTTC. It codes for CASSPRTGYTF.